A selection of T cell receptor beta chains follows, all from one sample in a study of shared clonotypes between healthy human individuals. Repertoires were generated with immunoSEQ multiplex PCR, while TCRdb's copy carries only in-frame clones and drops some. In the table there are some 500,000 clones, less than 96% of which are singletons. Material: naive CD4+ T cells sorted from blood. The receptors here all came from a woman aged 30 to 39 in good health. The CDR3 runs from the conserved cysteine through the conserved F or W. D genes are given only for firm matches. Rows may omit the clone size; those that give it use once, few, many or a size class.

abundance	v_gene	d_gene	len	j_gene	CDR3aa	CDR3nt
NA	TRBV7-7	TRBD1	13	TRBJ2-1	CASSRRQGNEQFF	TGTGCCAGCAGCCGTAGACAGGGCAATGAGCAGTTCTTC
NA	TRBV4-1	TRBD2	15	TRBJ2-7	CASSQGTSGAYEQYF	TGCGCCAGCAGCCAGGGGACTAGCGGAGCCTACGAGCAGTACTTC
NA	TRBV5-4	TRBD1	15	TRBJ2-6	CASRTGGGGANVLTF	TGTGCCAGCAGAACAGGGGGCGGTGGGGCCAACGTCCTGACTTTC
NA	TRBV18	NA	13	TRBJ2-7	CASSQEERSEQYF	TGTGCCAGCTCGCAGGAAGAAAGGAGCGAGCAGTACTTC
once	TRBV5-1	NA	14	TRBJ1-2	CASSLAGRDYGYTF	TGCGCCAGCAGCTTGGCCGGAAGAGACTATGGCTACACCTTC
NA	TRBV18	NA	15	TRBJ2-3	CASSRMAGATDTQYF	TGTGCCAGCTCACGAATGGCGGGGGCCACGGATACGCAGTATTTT
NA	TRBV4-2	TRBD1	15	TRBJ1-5	CASSQAGTVNQPQHF	TGTGCCAGCAGCCAAGCCGGGACAGTTAATCAGCCCCAGCATTTT
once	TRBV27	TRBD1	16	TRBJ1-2	CASSFRLTGTSYGYTF	TGTGCCAGCAGTTTTCGACTGACAGGGACCTCCTATGGCTACACCTTC
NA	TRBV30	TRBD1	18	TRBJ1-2	CAWSFGTRTGGTFAGYTF	TGTGCCTGGAGCTTCGGAACAAGGACAGGCGGAACCTTTGCTGGCTACACCTTC
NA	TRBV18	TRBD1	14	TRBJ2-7	CASSPPGQRYEQYF	TGTGCCAGCTCACCACCGGGACAGCGCTACGAGCAGTACTTC
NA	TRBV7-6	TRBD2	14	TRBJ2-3	CATSAGGDTDTQYF	TGTGCCACCTCAGCGGGGGGGGACACAGATACGCAGTATTTT
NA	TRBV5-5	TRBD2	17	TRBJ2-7	CASSLKAGTSGAYEQYF	TGTGCCAGCAGCTTAAAAGCCGGGACTAGCGGGGCCTACGAGCAGTACTTC
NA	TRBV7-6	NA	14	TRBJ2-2	CASSTGGGTGELFF	TGTGCCAGCAGCACTGGGGGAGGTACCGGGGAGCTGTTTTTT
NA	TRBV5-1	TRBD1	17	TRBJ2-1	CASSLGWGQERYNEQFF	TGCGCCAGCAGCTTGGGATGGGGACAGGAACGGTACAATGAGCAGTTCTTC
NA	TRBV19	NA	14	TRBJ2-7	CASSTPGPSYEQYF	TGTGCCAGTAGTACCCCCGGGCCTTCCTACGAGCAGTACTTC
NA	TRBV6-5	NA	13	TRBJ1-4	CASSGGVGEKLFF	TGTGCCAGCAGTGGGGGCGTTGGTGAAAAACTGTTTTTT
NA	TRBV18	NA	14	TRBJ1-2	CASSPTGSIYGYTF	TGTGCCAGCTCACCTACAGGGTCGATCTATGGCTACACCTTC
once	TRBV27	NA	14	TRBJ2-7	CASSWFESSGEQYF	TGTGCCAGCAGTTGGTTCGAGAGCTCGGGGGAGCAGTACTTC
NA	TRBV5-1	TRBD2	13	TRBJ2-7	CASNTGTRGEQYF	TGCGCCAGCAATACCGGGACTAGGGGCGAGCAGTACTTC
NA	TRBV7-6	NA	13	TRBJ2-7	CASSLGTASEQYF	TGTGCCAGCAGCTTAGGGACAGCTAGCGAGCAGTACTTC
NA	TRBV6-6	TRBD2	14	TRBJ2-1	CASSYSGLGHEQFF	TGTGCCAGCAGTTACTCAGGACTAGGCCATGAGCAGTTCTTC
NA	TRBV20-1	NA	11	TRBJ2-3	CSGGPADTQYF	TGCAGTGGGGGTCCTGCAGATACGCAGTATTTT
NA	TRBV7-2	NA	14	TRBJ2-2	CASTLGWPAGELFF	TGTGCCAGCACCCTCGGCTGGCCTGCCGGGGAGCTGTTTTTT
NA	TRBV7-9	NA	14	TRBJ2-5	CASSFGQGFETQYF	TGTGCCAGCAGCTTTGGCCAGGGATTCGAGACCCAGTACTTC
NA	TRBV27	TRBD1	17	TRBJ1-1	CASSPETAPGGNTEAFF	TGTGCCAGCAGTCCAGAAACAGCCCCAGGGGGAAACACTGAAGCTTTCTTT
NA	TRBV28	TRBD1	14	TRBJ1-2	CASTFSGGDYGYTF	TGTGCCAGCACCTTTTCAGGGGGTGACTATGGCTACACCTTC
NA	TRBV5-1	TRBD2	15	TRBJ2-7	CASSPGGLAGYEQYF	TGCGCCAGCAGCCCGGGGGGGCTAGCGGGCTACGAGCAGTACTTC
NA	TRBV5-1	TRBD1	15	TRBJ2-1	CASSLGGQTYNEQFF	TGCGCCAGCAGCTTAGGGGGACAGACCTACAATGAGCAGTTCTTC
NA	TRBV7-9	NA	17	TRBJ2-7	CASSPLGAGPKLYEQYF	TGTGCCAGCAGCCCCCTCGGAGCGGGCCCGAAACTTTACGAGCAGTACTTC
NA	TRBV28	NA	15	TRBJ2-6	CASSTGHVGANVLTF	TGTGCCAGCAGTACAGGTCATGTTGGGGCCAACGTCCTGACTTTC